Reported below is one T cell receptor beta chain. This clonotype was seen a few times. The antigen it recognizes is unknown. Base qualities are not at hand, and no much larger clone is one base apart. The sample originates from a study of blood T cells in healthy people across ages (dated by TCRdb to the mid-2010s). At the level of the whole study: In model experiments, template switching captured about one uniquely barcoded TCR beta cDNA molecule for every two T cells. Using deep sequencing normalized with unique cDNA molecular identifiers, the study measured how TCR beta repertoire diversity changes with age. To avoid experimental bias, donors of different ages were distributed randomly across sequencing lanes. Four age groups were formed from the donors: young (average roughly 15 years), middle-aged (around 39), aged (about 62) and long-lived (roughly 88). Using the same blood draw, the study looked at two additional independent replicas of 1 million unique cDNA reads for two donors, one aged 18 to 30 and the other aged 80 or older. On the study overall, not on this receptor specifically: Observed TCR beta diversity per million T cells fell roughly linearly with age, and a significant reduction was already apparent by age roughly 40. Estimates of total diversity based on one million sequenced T cells were regarded as lower bounds and as underestimates. Because profiling used bulk unsorted PBMCs, naive and antigen-experienced compartments could not be compared conclusively. The long-lived group showed more naive CD4+ T cells, fewer expanded clones and increased TCR diversity than the aged group, suggesting age selection. The percentage of naive T cells measured by flow cytometry correlated strongly with observed TCR beta diversity. Because the CMV infection status of the donors was unknown, age-related changes in expanded clonotypes may potentially have been confounded.

The germline V end is reduced by 6 bases and the J end by 0 bases; junction bases left unmatched: 6. The germline V gene (reference sequence) specifies DFQATT as CDR1 and SNEGSKA as CDR2. The CDR3 starts with the cysteine, ends with the phenylalanine, and has 14 residues. Solely the CDR3 DNA is kept, with 42 bases framed from the first base. Systemically healthy Caucasian individuals from Russia, approximately 39 in total and aged about 6 to 95 years, were included as donors. Each donor gave about 11 milliliters of peripheral blood, drawn into EDTA-treated Vacutainer tubes. Ficoll-Paque density-gradient centrifugation was used to isolate PBMCs, with at least 6 million obtained per sample. Trizol reagent was used to extract total RNA from PBMCs, with at least 5.5 micrograms per sample. Naive CD45RAhigh/CD27high T cell percentages were measured by flow cytometry on a PBMC aliquot from every donor. Libraries were constructed by 5' RACE. The listed sequencing device is Illumina HiSeq 2500. A second PCR of roughly 6 to 11 cycles was run with a J-beta primer mix and a sample-barcoded 5' primer. A template-switch 5' adaptor carrying 12 random nucleotides introduced a unique molecular identifier onto each TCR beta cDNA molecule. Each sample yielded at least 3 million CDR3-containing paired-end reads. The Mint cDNA synthesis kit, primed by a TRBC-specific oligonucleotide, was used to synthesize first-strand cDNA from all RNA. Following uracil-DNA glycosylase treatment, all cDNA underwent a first 18-cycle PCR with the universal primers M1SS and BC2_uni_R. On the authors' methods: For normalization, 1 million high-quality reads were randomly selected from each sample, with every read carrying a distinct molecular identifier. Reads sharing molecular identifiers were discarded rather than binned into consensus sequences. MiTCR, run with a Q25 quality threshold and the strictest error-elimination algorithm, handled CDR3 identification, clonotype clustering and error correction. Lower-bound total TCR beta diversity was estimated with a nonparametric unseen species model using Euler transformation. Clones were called with MiXCR by TCRdb after fastp trimmed the public reads at Q25, and only in-frame beta chains were retained. CDR3 protein duplicates are merged, each entry listing the most common genes and DNA. These V and J calls are TCRdb output, not the study's own analysis. Here the sample has about 1.6 million distinct CDR3 sequences; about 32% occur a single time. Around 11% of the sample comes from the top ten.

The receptor's source is a woman aged 25-40 years in good health. The rearranged segments are TRBV20-1 and TRBJ2-7, and 9 junction bases match TRBD2. Source material: blood. The DNA sequence reads TGCAGTGCCTCCGGGACTAGCCTCTCCTACGAGCAGTACTTC. It encodes CSASGTSLSYEQYF.